This T cell receptor beta chain emerged from a study of radiotherapy plus CTLA-4 blockade in lung cancer. Broader study findings: There was expansion of tumor-derived TCR clones in blood after radiotherapy plus ipilimumab.

Generated by immunoSEQ multiplex PCR, the TCRdb table keeps only in-frame clones and is missing some. The sample holds some 43,000 clones, around 86% seen once. As regards this clone: Antigen: not known.

Germline V gene sequence: CDR1 KGHSH, CDR2 LQKENI. The CDR3 covers 12 residues. Trimming left V 6 bases short and J 4 bases short, with 10 bases between. The J gene is TRBJ2-7, the V gene TRBV18; D is possibly TRBD2 (5 bases). The material was peripheral blood, obtained from a patient treated with radiotherapy plus ipilimumab. This receptor was obtained from a human donor with non-small cell lung cancer who had stable disease on radiotherapy plus ipilimumab. The CDR3 nucleotides are TGTGCCAGCTCCCCGGGGAGATACGAGCAGTACTTC. The encoded protein is CASSPGRYEQYF.